The source of this T cell receptor (beta chain) is a study of blood T cells in healthy people across ages. Points from the study as a whole: Considered underestimates were the diversity estimates obtained from one million T cells.

About this clonotype itself: The antigen remains undetermined.

With 4 bases clipped from V and 5 bases from J, the junction kept 5 bases outside the gene matches. CDR1 is KGHDR, CDR2 SFDVKD, per germline. The CDR3 is made up of 14 amino acids. Primers used in a second PCR of roughly 6 to 11 cycles were a sample-barcoded 5' primer and a J-beta primer mix. MiXCR, run by TCRdb on the 5' RACE reads, gives a single entry per CDR3 protein. The sample holds about a million distinct CDR3 sequences; just over 50% are singletons and the top ten take 20% to 25%. The receptor was derived from a woman in her fifties or sixties in good health. The chain combines TRBV24-1 with TRBJ2-3, with TRBD2 matching over 7 bases. Sequenced: blood. The DNA for the CDR3 is TGTGCCACCAGTGAGGGAGGGGCCATAGATACGCAGTATTTT. Translating it yields CATSEGGAIDTQYF.